Shown below are 13 T cell receptor beta chains from a single sample sequenced in a study of molecular identifiers for immune sequencing clone quantification. MiXCR, applied by TCRdb to the PCR reads, yields one record per CDR3 protein. The data contain some 65,000 distinct CDR3 sequences, 15% to 20% of them singletons. The material sequenced was naive CD8+ T cells from blood, with Jurkat cell RNA spiked in. Subset described: FACS-sorted CD8+CD4-CCR7+CD45RA+ naive T cells. These receptors were obtained from a human donor in good health. Some libraries in this study had Jurkat cell RNA spiked in.

In its sample, this clonotype was seen many times. The CDR3 protein is CASSLSGSSYNEQFF. CDR3 sequence (DNA): TGTGCCAGCAGCCTTAGCGGGAGCTCCTACAATGAGCAGTTCTTC. V gene TRBV6-2 or TRBV6-3 combines with J gene TRBJ2-1; TRBD2 matches at 9 bases. Unmatched junction bases numbered 3, after V lost 6 bases and J lost 0 bases. CDR1 is MNHEY, CDR2 SVGEGT, per germline. The CDR3 has 15 residues.

This clonotype was detected many times. The rearrangement uses TRBV4-1 and TRBJ2-4; D call uncertain. CDR1 and CDR2 (germline): MGHRA, YSYEKL. Trimming pared 1 base from V and 0 bases from J, leaving 7 bases between. The CDR3 sequence is 15 residues long. In nucleotides, the CDR3 is TGCGCCAGCAGCCAAGCTCCGATAGCCAAAAACATTCAGTACTTC. Translating gives CASSQAPIAKNIQYF.

This clonotype was seen ten or more times. The chain has TRBV19 and TRBJ2-1; D may correspond to TRBD1 or TRBD2 (5 bases each). Germline CDR1 reads LNHDA; CDR2 reads SQIVND (reference sequence). The CDR3 has 15 residues. V lost 4 bases and J lost 0, with 10 bases in between. CDR3 protein: CASSTKGSSYNEQFF. For the CDR3, the DNA is TGTGCCAGTAGTACCAAGGGGAGCTCCTACAATGAGCAGTTCTTC.

There are many counts of this clonotype. This chain connects TRBV29-1 to TRBJ2-7, with 10 nucleotides matching TRBD2. The V gene's germline CDR1 is SQVTM and CDR2 ANQGSEA. This CDR3 is 14 amino acids long. Unmatched junction bases numbered 2, after V lost 0 bases and J lost 3 bases. The CDR3: CSVEEASGSYEQYF. Written as DNA, the CDR3 is TGCAGCGTTGAAGAGGCTAGCGGGAGCTACGAGCAGTACTTC.

About this clonotype: A much more abundant neighbour one base away suggests this may be a read error. The chain combines TRBV29-1 with TRBJ1-1; unclear D gene. Germline V gene lookup returns CDR1 SQVTM and CDR2 ANQGSEA. The CDR3 consists of 11 residues. V lost 7 bases and J lost 6, with 12 bases in between. In DNA, the CDR3 is TGCAGCGGGGTCACCGGGGCTGAAGCTTTCTTT. Translation: CSGVTGAEAFF.

This clonotype came up many times. V is TRBV28 and J is TRBJ1-4, with D maybe TRBD1 (5 bases). V was clipped by 8 bases and J by 2 bases, with 21 bases between them. Germline lookup yields CDR1 MDHEN and CDR2 SYDVKM. The CDR3 is 17 residues long. The CDR3 spells CASRNTGTISTNEKLFF. In nucleotides, the CDR3 is TGTGCCAGCCGTAACACGGGGACGATTTCCACTAATGAAAAACTGTTTTTT.

This clonotype was seen ten or more times. This chain connects TRBV12-3 or TRBV12-4 to TRBJ2-1; no reliable D call. This CDR3 region has 12 residues. Trimming cost V 6 bases and J 8 bases, with 11 bases left between them. The CDR3 DNA follows: TGTGCCAGCAGGGACGGCTTATATGAGCAGTTCTTC. Translating it yields CASRDGLYEQFF.

This clonotype was seen ten or more times. The V call is TRBV27, the J call TRBJ2-3, with D tentatively TRBD1 (6 bases). CDR3 size: 15 residues. Trimming cost V 2 bases and J 2 bases, with 11 bases left between them. Germline loops: CDR1 MNHEY, CDR2 SMNVEV (reference sequence). As DNA, the CDR3 is TGTGCCAGCAGTTTAGGGACATATAACACAGATACGCAGTATTTT. Translation gives CASSLGTYNTDTQYF.

The rearrangement uses TRBV9 and TRBJ2-1, with D perhaps matching TRBD2 (5 bases). The CDR3 loop spans 18 amino acids. The V gene's germline CDR1 is SGDLS and CDR2 YYNGEE. V was trimmed by 2 bases and J by 0 bases, leaving 18 bases between them. CDR3 nucleotides: TGTGCCAGCAGCGTCGGGGTTCTTGAAGAGGGCTCCTACAATGAGCAGTTCTTC. Encoded protein: CASSVGVLEEGSYNEQFF.

For the CDR3, the DNA is TGCAGCGTTGTTTGGGACAATGAGCAGTTCTTC. Translating it yields CSVVWDNEQFF. The gene calls are TRBV29-1 and TRBJ2-1; D gene uncertain. Between the trimmed V and J ends, which lost 4 bases and 5 bases, there was a span of 6 bases. The CDR3 has 11 residues. Germline V CDR1 and CDR2: SQVTM, ANQGSEA.

The rearrangement uses TRBV7-9 and TRBJ1-3; no reliable D call. Looked up from germline, CDR1 is SEHNR and CDR2 is FQNEAQ (reference sequence). V was clipped by 1 base and J by 0 bases, with 10 bases between them. The CDR3 is made up of 16 amino acids. CDR3 nucleotides: TGTGCCAGCAGCTTAGTTCGGGAAAACTCTGGAAACACCATATATTTT. Translating gives CASSLVRENSGNTIYF.

Many counts were recorded for this clonotype. The chain joins TRBV12-3 or TRBV12-4 to TRBJ1-5; D is unclear. CDR3 length: 17 residues. Trimming removed 3 bases from V and 4 bases from J, with 19 bases in between. The CDR3 DNA reads TGTGCCAGCAGTTTCATAGTCGGGAAGAGTCTAAATCAGCCCCAGCATTTT. Translated, it gives CASSFIVGKSLNQPQHF.

A note on this clonotype: This may be a read error, as it is one base from a much larger clone. The rearrangement joins TRBV23-1 to TRBJ2-7, with D tentatively TRBD1 or TRBD2 (5 bases each). TRBV23-1 is reported as an ORF; its role is uncertain. V was clipped by 8 bases and J by 4 bases, with 24 bases between them. The CDR3 extends over 16 amino acids. The CDR3 loop is CASVPSRGGESYEQYF. CDR3 nucleotides: TGCGCCAGCGTGCCAAGTCGTGGGGGAGAATCTTACGAGCAGTACTTC.